These 11 T cell receptor beta chains were sequenced from one sample in a study of shared clonotypes between healthy human individuals (dated by TCRdb to the early 2020s). Library preparation used the immunoSEQ multiplex PCR assay. The clones in this table, taken by TCRdb from immuneACCESS, are in-frame only. Not every clone is retained; where verified, under half of the shortfall comes from an unresolved V gene, and the cause of the rest is unknown. The sample contains some 790,000 clones, around 70% of them found a single time. More than 1.5% of the sample comes from the top ten. Sequencing used memory CD4+ T cells sorted from blood. The sample's cell subset or site, from its label and the paper: CD45RA-negative fraction. The source of these receptors is a woman younger than 45 in good health.

The chain recombines TRBV19 with TRBJ2-5, with 8 bases that match TRBD1. Trimming removed 4 bases from V and 5 bases from J; junction bases left unmatched: 9. The V gene's germline CDR1 is LNHDA and CDR2 SQIVND (reference sequence). The CDR3 has 15 residues. The CDR3 loop is CASSNWAGGKETQYF. The DNA for the CDR3 is TGTGCCAGTAGTAATTGGGCAGGGGGCAAGGAGACCCAGTACTTC. The variable domain in full, completed from reference TRBV19 and TRBJ2-5, reads DGGITQSPKYLFRKEGQNVTLSCEQNLNHDAMYWYRQDPGQGLRLIYYSQIVNDFQKGDIAEGYSVSREKKESFPLTVTSAQKNPTAFYLCASSNWAGGKETQYFGPGTRLLVL.

This rearrangement joins TRBV5-1 to TRBJ2-1; TRBD1 matches 8 bases. With V trimmed by 7 bases and J by 1 base, 7 bases remained unmatched. The CDR3 spans 15 residues. Germline loops: CDR1 SGHRS, CDR2 YFSETQ. The CDR3 loop reads CASGLDRVSYNEQFF. For the CDR3, the DNA is TGCGCCAGCGGCCTGGACAGGGTATCCTACAATGAGCAGTTCTTC.

The chain links TRBV6-4 to TRBJ1-2, with D possibly TRBD1 on 5 matching bases. Germline V gives CDR1 MRHNA, CDR2 SNTAGT. The CDR3 loop spans 13 amino acids. Trimming pared 2 bases from V and 8 bases from J, leaving 12 bases between. The CDR3, as DNA: TGTGCCAGCAGTGACGAGACAGCTGGGGGCTACACCTTC. Translation: CASSDETAGGYTF.

J is TRBJ2-2 and V is TRBV6-1, with 8 bases that match TRBD2. The germline gives CDR1 MNHNS, CDR2 SASEGT. The CDR3 is made up of 16 amino acids. With 4 bases clipped from V and 4 bases from J, the junction kept 8 bases outside the gene matches. CDR3 bases: TGTGCCAGCAGTGGGGAAGCGGGAGTTGGCACCGGGGAGCTGTTTTTT. Its translation is CASSGEAGVGTGELFF.

This rearrangement joins TRBV5-4 to TRBJ1-2; no reliable D call. The CDR3 sequence is 16 residues long. V was clipped by 4 bases and J by 5 bases, with 21 bases between them. Germline values: CDR1 SGHNT, CDR2 YYREEE (reference sequence). The CDR3 is CASSQVGSQTTYGYTF. CDR3 bases: TGTGCCAGCAGCCAAGTAGGTAGTCAGACTACTTATGGCTACACCTTC.

This clone was observed many times. The chain employs TRBV29-1 and TRBJ1-1; D possibly corresponds to TRBD1 (5 bases). This CDR3 is 14 amino acids long. The ends were cut back, 7 bases at V and 4 bases at J, with 19 bases in the middle. Germline values: CDR1 SQVTM, CDR2 ANQGSEA. In DNA form, the CDR3 reads TGCAGCGCCCCCCCCCAAGGGGAAGGCACTGAAGCTTTCTTT. Its protein product is CSAPPQGEGTEAFF.

This sequence joins TRBV21-1 and TRBJ2-7; the D call in the table, TRBD1, was not verified against the DNA. TRBV21-1 is tagged as a pseudogene. There are 16 residues in the CDR3. The CDR3 reads CASSKAGTGASYEQYF. The CDR3 DNA reads as TGTGCCAGCAGCAAAGCCGGGACAGGGGCATCCTACGAGCAGTACTTC.

The rearrangement links TRBV18 to TRBJ1-5; D is uncertain. The germline V gene has CDR1 KGHSH and CDR2 LQKENI. The CDR3 runs 14 residues. Deletions cut 6 bases from V and 5 bases from J, with 14 bases between. This CDR3 is CASSLTRNYQPQHF. CDR3 coding DNA: TGTGCCAGCTCCCTAACGCGCAACTATCAGCCCCAGCATTTT.

The chain recombines TRBV6-4 with TRBJ1-4; no clear D. The V gene's germline CDR1 is MRHNA and CDR2 SNTAGT. The CDR3 is 15 residues long. Trimming pared 0 bases from V and 5 bases from J, leaving 10 bases between. The CDR3 region is CASSDSGGENEKLFF. The DNA of the CDR3 is TGTGCCAGCAGTGACTCGGGAGGAGAAAATGAAAAACTGTTTTTT.

The V call is TRBV5-1, the J call TRBJ1-1; a weak D match, TRBD1 (5 bases). Germline V gene data show CDR1 as SGHRS and CDR2 as YFSETQ. The length of the CDR3 is 14 residues. Trimming pared 4 bases from V and 8 bases from J, leaving 18 bases between. CDR3 DNA: TGCGCCAGCAGCCAGGGAGTGGCGGTGGGGGAAGCTTTCTTT. Its translation: CASSQGVAVGEAFF.

This clone was seen more than once but under ten times. This chain joins TRBV5-1 and TRBJ1-2; D unclear. This CDR3 region has 13 residues. Germline CDR1 and CDR2: SGHRS and YFSETQ. Trimming took off 4 bases at V and 8 bases at J, with 15 bases between the two ends. CDR3 region: CASSADLRKGYTF. CDR3 DNA: TGCGCCAGCAGCGCGGACCTGAGGAAAGGCTACACCTTC.